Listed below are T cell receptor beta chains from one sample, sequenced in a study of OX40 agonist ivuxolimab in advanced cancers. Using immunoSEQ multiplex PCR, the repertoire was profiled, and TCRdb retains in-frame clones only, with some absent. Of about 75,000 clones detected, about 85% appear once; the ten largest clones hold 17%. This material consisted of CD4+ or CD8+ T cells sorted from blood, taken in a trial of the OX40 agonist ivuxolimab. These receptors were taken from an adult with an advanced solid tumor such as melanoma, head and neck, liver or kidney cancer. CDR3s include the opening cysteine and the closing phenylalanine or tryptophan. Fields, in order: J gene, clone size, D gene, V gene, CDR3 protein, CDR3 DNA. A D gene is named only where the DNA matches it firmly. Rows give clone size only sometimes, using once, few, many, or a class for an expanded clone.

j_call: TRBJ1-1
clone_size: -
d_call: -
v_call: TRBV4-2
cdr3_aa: CASSLDMNTEAFF
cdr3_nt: TGTGCCAGCAGCTTGGACATGAACACTGAAGCTTTCTTT

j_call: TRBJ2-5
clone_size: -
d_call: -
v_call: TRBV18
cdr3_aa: CASSPELGEETQYF
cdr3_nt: TGTGCCAGCTCACCGGAACTAGGGGAAGAGACCCAGTACTTC

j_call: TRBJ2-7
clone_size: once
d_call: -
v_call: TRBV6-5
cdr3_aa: CASSDTYEQYF
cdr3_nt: TGTGCCAGCAGCGATACTTACGAGCAGTACTTC

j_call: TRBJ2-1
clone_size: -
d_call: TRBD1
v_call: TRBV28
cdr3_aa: CASRPTQTGFDEQFF
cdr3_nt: TGTGCCAGCAGACCAACCCAGACAGGGTTCGATGAGCAGTTCTTC

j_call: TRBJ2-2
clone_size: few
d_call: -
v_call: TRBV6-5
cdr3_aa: CASSYGTARELFF
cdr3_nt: TGTGCCAGCAGTTATGGGACTGCGCGGGAGCTGTTTTTT

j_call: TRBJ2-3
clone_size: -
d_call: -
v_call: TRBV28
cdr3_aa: CASSQPSTDTQYF
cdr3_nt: TGTGCCAGCAGTCAACCTAGCACAGATACGCAGTATTTT

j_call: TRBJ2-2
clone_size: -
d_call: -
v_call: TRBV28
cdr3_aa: CASSFLRGGELFF
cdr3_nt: TGTGCCAGCAGTTTTCTTAGGGGAGGGGAGCTGTTTTTT

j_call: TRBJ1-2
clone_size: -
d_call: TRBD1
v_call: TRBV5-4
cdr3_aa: CASSPRQGGNYYGYTF
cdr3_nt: TGTGCCAGCAGCCCCAGACAGGGAGGAAACTATTATGGCTACACCTTC

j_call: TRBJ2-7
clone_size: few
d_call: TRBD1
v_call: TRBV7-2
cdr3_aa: CASSLGQGIYYEQYF
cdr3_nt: TGTGCCAGCAGCTTAGGACAGGGAATATACTACGAGCAGTACTTC

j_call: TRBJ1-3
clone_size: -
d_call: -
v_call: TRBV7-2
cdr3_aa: CASSLVSGDLEYRYF
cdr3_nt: TGTGCCAGCAGCTTAGTTTCGGGAGACTTGGAATACCGGTATTTT

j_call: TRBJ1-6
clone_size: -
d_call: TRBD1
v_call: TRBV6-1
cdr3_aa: CASSTGQTNSPLHF
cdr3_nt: TGTGCCAGCAGTACGGGACAGACTAATTCACCCCTCCACTTT

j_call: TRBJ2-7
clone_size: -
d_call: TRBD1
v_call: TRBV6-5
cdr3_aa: CASNPPGQHYEQYF
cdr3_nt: TGTGCCAGCAACCCGCCGGGACAGCACTACGAGCAGTACTTC

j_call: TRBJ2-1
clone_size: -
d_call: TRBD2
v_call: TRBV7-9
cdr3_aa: CASSPYSGRGVNEQFF
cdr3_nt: TGTGCCAGCAGCCCATATAGCGGGAGGGGGGTCAATGAGCAGTTCTTC

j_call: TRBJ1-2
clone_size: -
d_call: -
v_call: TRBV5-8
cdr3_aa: CASTGTGPGNGYTF
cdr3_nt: TGTGCCAGCACCGGAACAGGGCCGGGCAATGGCTACACCTTC

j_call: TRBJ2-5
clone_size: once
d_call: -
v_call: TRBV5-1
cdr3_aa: CASSLAAETQYF
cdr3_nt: TGCGCCAGCAGCTTGGCCGCAGAGACCCAGTACTTC

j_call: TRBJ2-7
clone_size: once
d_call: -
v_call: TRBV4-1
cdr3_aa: CASSQDLSPGSSYEQYF
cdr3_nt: TGCGCCAGCAGCCAAGATCTCTCGCCGGGCAGCTCCTACGAGCAGTACTTC

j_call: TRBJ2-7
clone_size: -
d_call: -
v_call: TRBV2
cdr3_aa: CASNLDSYEQYF
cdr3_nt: TGTGCCAGCAACCTGGACAGCTACGAGCAGTACTTC

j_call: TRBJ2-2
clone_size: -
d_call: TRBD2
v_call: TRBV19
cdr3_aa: CASNSGRNTGELFF
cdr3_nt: TGTGCCAGTAATAGCGGGAGGAACACCGGGGAGCTGTTTTTT

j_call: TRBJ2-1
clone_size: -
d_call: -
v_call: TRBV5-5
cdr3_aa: CASSLYDYYNEQFF
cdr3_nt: TGTGCCAGCAGCTTGTACGACTACTACAATGAGCAGTTCTTC

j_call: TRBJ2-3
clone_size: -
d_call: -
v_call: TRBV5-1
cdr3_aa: CASSLEAVDTQYF
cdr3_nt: TGCGCCAGCAGCTTGGAAGCGGTCGATACGCAGTATTTT

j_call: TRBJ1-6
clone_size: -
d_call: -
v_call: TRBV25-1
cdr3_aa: CASRMERSSPLHF
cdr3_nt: TGTGCCAGCCGTATGGAAAGGAGTTCACCCCTCCACTTT

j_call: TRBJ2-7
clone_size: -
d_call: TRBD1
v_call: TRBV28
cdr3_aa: CASSLSRGPAYEQYF
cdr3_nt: TGTGCCAGCAGTTTATCCAGGGGGCCCGCCTACGAGCAGTACTTC

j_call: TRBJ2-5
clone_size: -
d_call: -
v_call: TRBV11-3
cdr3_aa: CASSLGWGIQETQYF
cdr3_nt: TGTGCCAGCAGCTTAGGGTGGGGGATCCAAGAGACCCAGTACTTC